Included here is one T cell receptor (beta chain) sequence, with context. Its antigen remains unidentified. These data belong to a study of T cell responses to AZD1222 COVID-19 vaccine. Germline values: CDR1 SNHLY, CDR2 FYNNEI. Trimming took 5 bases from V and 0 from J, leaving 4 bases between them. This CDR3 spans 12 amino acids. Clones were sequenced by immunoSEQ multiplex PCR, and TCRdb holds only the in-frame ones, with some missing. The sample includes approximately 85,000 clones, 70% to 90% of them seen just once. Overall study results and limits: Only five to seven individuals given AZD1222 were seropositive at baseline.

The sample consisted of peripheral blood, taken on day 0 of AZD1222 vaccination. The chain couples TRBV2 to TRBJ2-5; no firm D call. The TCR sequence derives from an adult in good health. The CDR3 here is CASSLDQETQYF. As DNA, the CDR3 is TGTGCCAGCAGTCTCGACCAAGAGACCCAGTACTTC.